Listed below are T cell receptor beta chains from one sample, sequenced in a study of blood T cell repertoires in COVID-19. Some clones are missing from TCRdb's copy, which holds only in-frame ones; the method was immunoSEQ multiplex PCR. The repertoire holds 150,000 to 200,000 clones, with around 86% as singletons. Sequencing was carried out using peripheral blood. The receptors were sampled from a man aged 50 to 59 with active or convalescent COVID-19. Each CDR3 is given with its conserved first and last residue. Fields, in order: D gene, clone size, J gene, V gene, CDR3 DNA, CDR3 protein. D genes are given only for firm matches. A row's size may be missing; if present it is once, few, many or a size class.

.,.,TRBJ2-7,TRBV5-1,TGCGCCAGCAGCTTGGGCGGTAGCGGCTACTACGAGCAGTACTTC,CASSLGGSGYYEQYF
.,.,TRBJ1-1,TRBV5-5,TGTGCCAGCAGCCCCGAGGTGGCAGGGCGGAGTGGAGCTTTCTTT,CASSPEVAGRSGAFF
.,.,TRBJ1-1,TRBV18,TGTGCCAGCTCACCGAGAGAGACTGAAGCTTTCTTT,CASSPRETEAFF
.,.,TRBJ2-1,TRBV19,TGTGCCAGTAGTATCGAACCCTCCTGGATAGCCGACAATGAGCAGTTCTTC,CASSIEPSWIADNEQFF
TRBD2,few,TRBJ2-7,TRBV3-1/TRBV3-2,TGTGCCAGCAGCCAAGATGCCGGGACTAGCGGGATTTACGAGCAGTACTTC,CASSQDAGTSGIYEQYF
.,once,TRBJ1-5,TRBV6-5,TGTGCCAGCAGACCCGCGGCGCCCGATCAGCCCCAGCATTTT,CASRPAAPDQPQHF
.,.,TRBJ2-2,TRBV2,TGTGCCAGCAAAGGAGGGGGCGGAACGGGCACCGGGGAGCTGTTTTTT,CASKGGGGTGTGELFF
.,.,TRBJ1-2,TRBV19,TGTGCCAGTAGTATAAACCAGGGTGGGTCCTATGGCTACACCTTC,CASSINQGGSYGYTF
TRBD2,once,TRBJ2-1,TRBV18,TGTGCCAGCTCACCACCTAGCGGGGGGCTCTACAATGAGCAGTTCTTC,CASSPPSGGLYNEQFF
.,once,TRBJ2-7,TRBV9,TGTGCCAGCAGCGTAGCCCCGCTATACGAGCAGTACTTC,CASSVAPLYEQYF